This T cell receptor beta chain was sequenced in a study of CD8 T cells in ankylosing spondylitis. Points from the study as a whole: Those disease-linked clones were CD8+; they were also relatively rare in peripheral blood. A TCR beta motif of 7 or 8 highly homologous variants appeared characteristic of ankylosing spondylitis blood. There was reportedly significant enrichment of clones that were disease-linked in matched ankylosing spondylitis synovial fluid. Earlier literature documents some of the motif variants in reactive arthritis synovial fluid and blood.

Trimming removed 2 bases at V and 4 bases at J, with 14 bases between. Germline V lookup: CDR1 MNHEY, CDR2 SVGAGI. The CDR3 consists of 15 residues. Points on this clonotype: Its target is not known.

Quantitative 5'-RACE with molecular barcodes generated TCR beta libraries. TCRdb re-called the 5' RACE reads with MiXCR, one entry per CDR3 protein. The data hold roughly 700,000 distinct CDR3 sequences, with 15% to 20% observed a single time. The genes are TRBV6-5 and TRBJ2-5, with D perhaps matching TRBD1 or TRBD2 (5 bases each). This receptor was identified in a male donor with ankylosing spondylitis. The sequenced sample was blood, either unsorted or a sorted T cell fraction (not recorded which). The CDR3 is CASSYQPGTGETQYF. The CDR3 bases are TGTGCCAGCAGTTACCAACCGGGGACGGGAGAGACCCAGTACTTC.